This T cell receptor (beta chain) was captured by sequencing in a study of blood T cell repertoires in COVID-19. V lost 4 bases and J 4 bases, leaving 17 bases between the germline ends. The CDR3 runs 15 residues. Germline V CDR1 and CDR2: SGHRS, YFSETQ. The repertoire was sequenced with immunoSEQ multiplex PCR; TCRdb's copy has only in-frame clones and lacks some. The profile shows over 200,000 clones, roughly 85% of them singletons. This clonotype originated in a man aged 25 to 45 who had recovered from COVID-19. The J gene is TRBJ1-1, the V gene TRBV5-1; D possibly corresponds to TRBD1 (6 bases). What was sequenced was peripheral blood. The CDR3: CASSPGGGATTEAFF. The CDR3 nucleotides are TGCGCCAGCAGCCCGGGAGGGGGGGCGACCACTGAAGCTTTCTTT.